The entry below describes one T cell receptor (beta chain). The CDR3 totals 14 residues. Trimming left V 5 bases short and J 5 bases short, with 13 bases between. Germline values: CDR1 MNHEY, CDR2 SVGAGI. This record belongs to a study of CD8 T cells in Susac syndrome. TCR beta was sequenced from blood CD8+ and CD4+ T cells. Reverse transcription used about 0.45 to 1 ug RNA and random hexamers. Each CDR3 protein is one row after TCRdb ran MiXCR on the immunoSEQ multiplex PCR reads. The sample carries 160,000 or so distinct CDR3 sequences, 85% to 95% recorded once. Sequenced input: CD4+ T cells from PBMCs. This TCR was sampled from a human donor with Susac syndrome. The rearrangement uses TRBV6-5 and TRBJ1-5; D might be TRBD1 (6 bases). Written as DNA, the CDR3 is TGTGCCAGCAGTAAATCTAGGGGGGATCAGCCCCAGCATTTT. Its protein product is CASSKSRGDQPQHF.